Following are 12 T cell receptor beta chains from one sample sequenced in a study of blood T cell repertoires in COVID-19. Data came from immunoSEQ multiplex PCR; TCRdb stores just in-frame clones and leaves some out. The data show under 80,000 clones, roughly 90% seen once. Specimen: peripheral blood. All receptors come from a man aged 45-60 years with active COVID-19.

The chain has TRBV3-1 (or the pseudogene TRBV3-2) and TRBJ1-6; D not certain. V lost 4 bases and J lost 10, with 11 bases in between. The CDR3 is made up of 13 amino acids. Per the germline V gene, CDR1 is LGHDT and CDR2 is YNNKEL (reference sequence). In DNA, the CDR3 is TGTGCCAGCAGCCCCCGTTCTTCGTCACCCCTCCACTTT. This gives the protein CASSPRSSSPLHF.

The chain combines TRBV30 with TRBJ2-5, with D perhaps TRBD1 (6 bases). Germline CDR1 reads GTSNPN; CDR2 reads SVGIG (reference sequence). The CDR3 runs to 13 residues. V shed 4 bases and J shed 1 base, with 10 bases lying between them. The CDR3 DNA sequence: TGTGCCTGGACAGGGGACCGCCAAGAGACCCAGTACTTC. It translates to CAWTGDRQETQYF.

This chain links TRBV4-2 with TRBJ2-2, with D perhaps matching TRBD2 (6 bases). CDR1 is LGHNA, CDR2 YNFKEQ, per germline. This CDR3 spans 16 amino acids. The V end was cut by 0 bases, the J end by 4 bases, with 12 bases between. The CDR3 here is CASSQEGGVGTGELFF. The CDR3 bases are TGTGCCAGCAGCCAAGAGGGCGGGGTCGGCACCGGGGAGCTGTTTTTT.

The J gene is TRBJ1-4, the V gene TRBV28; the D is unclear. The CDR3 totals 12 residues. Germline CDR1 MDHEN, CDR2 SYDVKM. V shed 6 bases and J shed 11 bases, with 13 bases lying between them. The CDR3, as DNA: TGTGCCAGCAGGGCAGTGGCAGGTAAACTGTTTTTT. Encoded protein: CASRAVAGKLFF.

The chain links TRBV6-2 or TRBV6-3 to TRBJ2-5; perhaps TRBD1 as D (6 bases). The CDR3 spans 13 residues. CDR1 and CDR2 (germline): MNHEY, SVGEGT. Trimming removed 2 bases from V and 2 bases from J, with 6 bases in between. The CDR3 loop reads CASSYRGQETQYF. The DNA of the CDR3 is TGTGCCAGCAGTTACAGGGGGCAAGAGACCCAGTACTTC.

This rearrangement joins TRBV7-2 to TRBJ1-4; perhaps TRBD1 as D (6 bases). The CDR3 loop spans 14 amino acids. Per germline, CDR1 SGHTA and CDR2 FQGNSA. V dropped 1 base and J dropped 6 bases, with 9 bases sitting between them. CDR3 amino acids: CASSLVQGYEKLFF. In DNA form, the CDR3 reads TGTGCCAGCAGCTTAGTACAGGGATATGAAAAACTGTTTTTT.

V gene TRBV19 combines with J gene TRBJ2-1, with D tentatively TRBD2 (6 bases). V lost 5 bases and J lost 4, with 12 bases in between. From germline, CDR1 is LNHDA and CDR2 SQIVND (reference sequence). The CDR3 spans 14 residues. The CDR3 is CASSLLASYNEQFF. The DNA for the CDR3 is TGTGCCAGTAGTTTGCTAGCGAGTTACAATGAGCAGTTCTTC.

This sequence joins TRBV2 and TRBJ2-4; 11 nucleotides agree with TRBD2. CDR3 length: 16 amino acids. Losses at the gene ends were 8 bases for V and 5 bases for J; bases not matched to a gene: 11. From germline, CDR1 is SNHLY and CDR2 FYNNEI. The CDR3 protein is CASLDLAGGRQNIQYF. Written as DNA, the CDR3 is TGTGCCAGCCTAGACTTAGCGGGAGGGCGTCAAAACATTCAGTACTTC.

The sample holds a few counts of this clone. The chain joins TRBV11-2 to TRBJ2-7; the D gene is possibly TRBD1 (5 bases). The ends were cut back, 3 bases at V and 2 bases at J, with 11 bases in the middle. Germline loops: CDR1 SGHAT, CDR2 FQNNGV. The CDR3 runs to 14 residues. The CDR3 here is CASSFRQGTYEQYF. CDR3 bases: TGTGCCAGCAGCTTCAGGCAGGGCACCTACGAGCAGTACTTC.

The genes are TRBV28 and TRBJ2-3, with 9 bases identical to TRBD1. The CDR3 runs to 16 residues. Germline values: CDR1 MDHEN, CDR2 SYDVKM. The junction had 6 bases not matched to a gene; V was cut back by 4 bases and J by 1 base. The CDR3 nucleotides are TGTGCCAGCAGTTCCCAGGACAGGGGAGGCACAGATACGCAGTATTTT. It is translated as CASSSQDRGGTDTQYF.

With respect to this clone: Other DNA variants within this sample encode the same CDR3. The chain carries TRBV7-2 and TRBJ2-7; 10 bases are shared with TRBD2. Unmatched junction bases numbered 3, after V lost 5 bases and J lost 2 bases. Germline V gene sequence: CDR1 SGHTA, CDR2 FQGNSA. This CDR3 contains 14 residues. This CDR3 reads CASSRTSGPYEQYF. The CDR3 bases are TGTGCCAGCAGCCGGACTAGCGGACCCTACGAGCAGTACTTC.

The chain joins TRBV28 to TRBJ2-5; 11 nucleotides align to TRBD1. Germline CDR1 MDHEN, CDR2 SYDVKM. The V segment lost 6 bases and the J segment 7 bases; nucleotides outside the gene matches: 10. This CDR3 has 15 residues. CDR3 DNA sequence: TGTGCCAGCAGAACGGACAGGGGGCTAGTGCGGACCCAGTACTTC. The encoded protein is CASRTDRGLVRTQYF.